This T cell receptor (beta chain) was captured by sequencing in a study of cytomegalovirus exposure and HLA in healthy donors. A remark on this clone: Its antigen is currently unknown.

Study-wide points: Through in vitro validation, three CMV-associated chains were shown to be specific for CMV antigens.

The CDR3 contains 13 residues. V gave up 10 bases and J gave up 9 bases, with 19 bases separating them. The germline gives CDR1 MNHNY, CDR2 SVGAGI (reference sequence). The repertoire was sequenced with immunoSEQ multiplex PCR; TCRdb's copy has only in-frame clones and lacks some. The table lists around 160,000 clones, 85% of them singletons, with about 2.1% in the top ten. The donors were members of the validation cohort comprising over 100 subjects, separate from the roughly 650-subject first cohort. This clonotype was obtained from a man aged 30 to 45 in good health and CMV-seropositive. The chain recombines TRBV6-6 with TRBJ2-1, with D possibly TRBD2 on 6 matching bases. The sequenced material came from PBMCs. The CDR3 is CATSGTPSGEQFF. Written as DNA, the CDR3 is TGTGCCACCTCTGGGACTCCCTCAGGTGAGCAGTTCTTC.